This TCR beta chain derives from a study of tumor-infiltrating lymphocytes in glioblastoma multiforme. Study conclusions and caveats: Just one glioblastoma patient contributed to the TCR-mutation comparison.

Multiple V-beta primers and a C-beta primer amplified TCRB from RNA. A C-beta primer primed TCRB cDNA from about 0.45 ug RNA. No unique molecular identifiers were described for these TCRB libraries. TCRdb re-called the multiplex PCR reads with MiXCR, one entry per CDR3 protein. Of 25,000 to 40,000 distinct CDR3 sequences in the sample, roughly three fifths were seen once. Of note for this clonotype: Its antigen is not identified.

CDR1 and CDR2 (germline): SGHRS, YFSETQ. Trimming pared 3 bases from V and 7 bases from J, leaving 5 bases between. The CDR3 totals 11 residues. The rearrangement joins TRBV5-1 to TRBJ2-1; D unclear. Specimen: brain tumor tissue. The source of this sequence is a male donor with glioblastoma. The CDR3 nucleotides are TGCGCCAGCAGCTACAAAAATGAGCAGTTCTTC. The encoded protein is CASSYKNEQFF.